This T cell receptor beta chain was sequenced in a study of cytomegalovirus exposure and HLA in healthy donors. On this clone itself: Its antigen is unidentified.

Profiled with immunoSEQ multiplex PCR; TCRdb holds only in-frame clones, not every one. This table holds about 220,000 clones, about 91% found once. Germline trimming cut 4 bases from V and 7 bases from J; bases unmatched to any gene: 11. The CDR3 is 14 residues long. From germline, CDR1 is SGHRS and CDR2 YFSETQ. Study-wide points: Subsequent analysis showed first-cohort TCR clusters tending to co-occur in roughly 130 validation repertoires. Rarity characterized most TCR sequences, yet some public TCRs appeared in many donors.

Sequencing was performed on PBMCs. The rearrangement uses TRBV5-1 and TRBJ2-7; 7 bases map to TRBD2. The TCR originated in a woman aged 18-29 years in good health and CMV-seronegative. This CDR3 reads CASSRAGVFYEQYF. DNA for the CDR3: TGCGCCAGCAGCCGGGCGGGAGTTTTCTATGAGCAGTACTTC.